These 23 T cell receptor beta chains were sequenced from one sample in a study of T cells in Graves' hyperthyroidism and ophthalmopathy. What was amplified from RNA transcripts were TCR beta CDR3 regions. The HTBI primer set drove a first-round RT-PCR of the TCR CDR3. Using its own MiXCR run on the multiplex PCR reads, TCRdb lists one record per CDR3 protein. The table includes about 380,000 distinct CDR3 sequences, approximately 18% detected once. Sequencing used blood. The receptors originated from a man between 18 and 35 years old with Graves' ophthalmopathy.

The chain employs TRBV10-2 and TRBJ1-3; D remains ambiguous. V lost 3 bases and J lost 2, with 11 bases in between. This CDR3 is built from 15 residues. Germline V gene sequence: CDR1 WSHSY, CDR2 SAAADI. CDR3 in amino acids: CASSDGRQAGNTIYF. CDR3 in DNA: TGCGCCAGCAGTGATGGTCGGCAGGCTGGAAACACCATATATTTT.

On this clonotype itself: This may be a read error: a much more frequent sequence differs by one nucleotide. The J gene is TRBJ1-3, the V gene TRBV2, with D perhaps TRBD1 (6 bases). With 8 bases removed from V and 4 bases from J, the gap between germline ends came to 15 bases. The CDR3 is 14 residues long. Per germline, CDR1 SNHLY and CDR2 FYNNEI. The DNA for the CDR3 is TGTGCCAGCGGCCTTGGACAGAGCGGAAACACCATATATTTT. Its protein product is CASGLGQSGNTIYF.

In this sample, this clonotype turned up many times. The rearrangement links TRBV12-3 or TRBV12-4 to TRBJ2-3, with D possibly called TRBD1 or TRBD2 (5 bases each). The length of the CDR3 is 15 residues. Trimming removed 6 bases at V and 1 base at J, with 14 bases between. CDR3 DNA sequence: TGTGCCAGCAGGCTTAGAGGGGCGGGCACAGATACGCAGTATTTT. It translates to CASRLRGAGTDTQYF.

The chain recombines TRBV20-1 with TRBJ2-5; no reliable D call. CDR1 and CDR2 (germline): DFQATT, SNEGSKA (reference sequence). This CDR3 has 11 amino acids. V lost 6 bases and J 7 bases, leaving 12 bases between the germline ends. This CDR3 reads CSATFRPTQYF. The DNA for the CDR3 is TGCAGTGCCACCTTTAGACCGACCCAGTACTTC.

This clonotype was seen repeatedly, ten times or more. The V gene is TRBV7-8, the J gene TRBJ2-5; D is possibly TRBD1 or TRBD2 (5 bases each). The germline V gene encodes CDR1 SGHVS and CDR2 FQNEAQ. The CDR3 loop spans 15 amino acids. Trimming stripped 0 bases from V and 2 bases from J, with 10 bases between. CDR3 in DNA: TGTGCCAGCAGCTTAGCGGGGGTAATTCAAGAGACCCAGTACTTC. It specifies CASSLAGVIQETQYF.

This clonotype has ten or more counts. The rearrangement uses TRBV20-1 and TRBJ2-3, with TRBD1 matching 8 bases. The CDR3 covers 14 residues. With 6 bases clipped from V and 5 bases from J, the junction kept 10 bases outside the gene matches. Germline V CDR1 and CDR2: DFQATT, SNEGSKA (reference sequence). CDR3 loop: CSAAPGTGGDTQYF. In DNA, the CDR3 is TGCAGTGCCGCCCCCGGGACAGGTGGAGATACGCAGTATTTT.

There are a few counts of this clonotype. The chain uses TRBV5-1 and TRBJ2-5, with 9 bases lining up with TRBD2. Germline loops: CDR1 SGHRS, CDR2 YFSETQ. This CDR3 has 16 amino acids. The trim removed 1 base at V and 2 bases at J, leaving 6 bases unmatched. DNA of the CDR3: TGCGCCAGCAGCTTGATGCGGGGGGGATGGCAAGAGACCCAGTACTTC. Protein sequence: CASSLMRGGWQETQYF. The complete variable domain, with remaining parts taken from reference TRBV5-1 and TRBJ2-5, reads KAGVTQTPRYLIKTRGQQVTLSCSPISGHRSVSWYQQTPGQGLQFLFEYFSETQRNKGNFPGRFSGRQFSNSRSEMNVSTLELGDSALYLCASSLMRGGWQETQYFGPGTRLLVL.

This clonotype was seen repeatedly, ten times or more. The V gene is TRBV6-2 or TRBV6-3, the J gene TRBJ1-6; D is ambiguous. There are 18 residues in the CDR3. Germline CDR1 reads MNHEY; CDR2 reads SVGEGT. V lost 2 bases and J lost 0, with 14 bases in between. The CDR3 DNA reads TGTGCCAGCAGTTACGTGGGCCGGAGAAGCTCCTATAATTCACCCCTCCACTTT. Amino acids: CASSYVGRRSSYNSPLHF.

A note on this clonotype: A much bigger clone sits one base away, suggesting this may be a read error. The V call is TRBV4-1, the J call TRBJ2-1, with D tentatively TRBD1 (5 bases). Germline V gives CDR1 MGHRA, CDR2 YSYEKL. There are 13 residues in the CDR3. CDR3 residues: CASGQGTGNEQFF. DNA of the CDR3: TGCGCCAGCGGCCAGGGTACAGGTAATGAGCAGTTCTTC.

This CDR3 reads CASSDQGSGETQYF. In DNA form, the CDR3 reads TGTGCCAGTTCTGACCAGGGGAGCGGGGAGACCCAGTACTTC. The chain combines TRBV2 with TRBJ2-5; D possibly uses TRBD1 or TRBD2 (6 bases each). V lost 9 bases, J lost 5 bases, and 19 bases lay in between. Germline assignment: CDR1 SNHLY and CDR2 FYNNEI. This CDR3 contains 14 residues.

The chain combines TRBV6-6 with TRBJ1-5; D remains unclear. This CDR3 is 14 amino acids long. With 2 bases removed from V and 7 bases from J, the gap between germline ends came to 12 bases. Per the germline V gene, CDR1 is MNHNY and CDR2 is SVGAGI (reference sequence). CDR3 in DNA: TGTGCCAGCAGTTACCTTAGGATGGGGCAGCCCCAGCATTTT. It translates to CASSYLRMGQPQHF.

This clonotype came up many times. This chain uses TRBV3-1 with TRBJ2-5, with 9 positions matching TRBD2. V was clipped by 1 base and J by 2 bases; unmatched bases: 5. The CDR3 runs 16 residues. Germline V gene lookup returns CDR1 LGHDT and CDR2 YNNKEL (reference sequence). The CDR3 sequence is CASSQGAGGLQETQYF. DNA of the CDR3: TGTGCCAGCAGCCAAGGGGCGGGGGGGTTACAAGAGACCCAGTACTTC.

CDR3 sequence: CASYIISGAPGELFF. The CDR3 DNA is TGTGCCAGCTACATCATTAGCGGGGCGCCCGGGGAGCTGTTTTTT. The chain joins TRBV12-3 or TRBV12-4 to TRBJ2-2; TRBD2 matches at 8 bases. This CDR3 spans 15 amino acids. The V gene end was trimmed by 8 bases and the J gene end by 6 bases; junction bases not matched to a gene: 11.

This clonotype was recorded many times. The J gene is TRBJ2-1, the V gene TRBV28; 8 bases are a match to TRBD2. The CDR3 loop spans 14 amino acids. Trimming took 1 base from V and 8 from J; bases not matched to a gene: 4. In germline, CDR1 is MDHEN, CDR2 SYDVKM. The CDR3 DNA reads TGTGCCAGCAGTTTATTGGTAGCGGGGTATGAGCAGTTCTTC. Translated: CASSLLVAGYEQFF.

V usage is TRBV20-1 and J usage is TRBJ2-7, with a weak D call TRBD2 (5 bases). Trimming shortened V by 6 bases and J by 0 bases, and 15 bases separated the two germline ends. Germline V gene lookup returns CDR1 DFQATT and CDR2 SNEGSKA (reference sequence). The CDR3 has 14 amino acids. CDR3 DNA: TGCAGTGCGAGAACTCACGGGGACTCCTACGAGCAGTACTTC. It encodes CSARTHGDSYEQYF.

This clonotype was found a few times. The chain carries TRBV20-1 and TRBJ1-2; no clear D. The CDR3 is 11 residues long. Deletions cut 4 bases from V and 6 bases from J, with 9 bases between. Germline lookup yields CDR1 DFQATT and CDR2 SNEGSKA (reference sequence). The CDR3 sequence is CSATETDGYTF. Here the CDR3 DNA reads TGCAGTGCTACCGAAACGGATGGCTACACCTTC.

V usage is TRBV10-1 and J usage is TRBJ1-4, with TRBD1 matching 7 bases. The ends lost 0 bases at V and 12 bases at J; junction bases unmatched: 7. Germline V lookup: CDR1 WNHNN, CDR2 SYGVQD (reference sequence). The CDR3 sequence is 14 residues long. The CDR3 coding sequence is TGCGCCAGCAGTGAGTCGGGGGACAGCTCTCAACTGTTTTTT. This codes for CASSESGDSSQLFF.

The chain carries TRBV20-1 and TRBJ2-7; 12 bases agree with TRBD2. J was trimmed by 0 bases and V by 0 bases; bases with no gene match: 6. The V gene's germline CDR1 is DFQATT and CDR2 SNEGSKA (reference sequence). This CDR3 region has 17 residues. CDR3 region: CSARDSLAGGNSYEQYF. The CDR3 bases are TGCAGTGCTAGAGATAGCCTAGCGGGGGGGAACTCCTACGAGCAGTACTTC.

This clonotype occurred a few times. The rearrangement links TRBV5-1 to TRBJ2-5; possible D gene TRBD2, 5 bases. Deletions cut 4 bases from V and 0 bases from J, with 10 bases between. Germline assignment: CDR1 SGHRS and CDR2 YFSETQ. The CDR3 has 14 residues. The CDR3, as DNA: TGCGCCAGCAGCCGCGAGGGAAACCAAGAGACCCAGTACTTC. Protein product: CASSREGNQETQYF.

This clonotype was found a few times. The V gene is TRBV7-9, the J gene TRBJ1-1, with D uncertain. Trimming removed 4 bases from V and 0 bases from J, with 21 bases in between. The CDR3 loop spans 18 amino acids. Looked up from germline, CDR1 is SEHNR and CDR2 is FQNEAQ (reference sequence). The CDR3 loop reads CASSWEREKSTMNTEAFF. The CDR3 DNA follows: TGTGCCAGCAGCTGGGAGCGGGAAAAATCAACCATGAACACTGAAGCTTTCTTT.

The chain employs TRBV6-1 and TRBJ2-3, with 10 bases identical to TRBD2. V lost 10 bases and J lost 4; bases outside the gene matches: 11. This CDR3 has 15 amino acids. Germline CDR1 MNHNS, CDR2 SASEGT. The CDR3 bases are TGTGCCACGGACGTAGCGGGGGGCATGGCAGATACGCAGTATTTT. Translating it yields CATDVAGGMADTQYF.

This clonotype has just a few counts. A much larger clone sits a single nucleotide away, making a read error possible. V usage is TRBV2 and J usage is TRBJ1-2; D gene uncertain. The CDR3 totals 11 residues. Germline CDR1 reads SNHLY; CDR2 reads FYNNEI. Trimming took 3 bases from V and 4 from J, leaving 3 bases between them. The CDR3, as DNA: TGTGCCAGCAGTGATGTCTATGGCTACACCTTC. Translation gives CASSDVYGYTF.

Ten or more counts support this clonotype. V usage is TRBV5-1 and J usage is TRBJ2-7; possibly TRBD1 or TRBD2 for D (5 bases each). Trimming took 3 bases from V and 6 from J, leaving 19 bases between them. The CDR3 consists of 15 residues. Germline lookup yields CDR1 SGHRS and CDR2 YFSETQ. The CDR3 reads CASSWGRTDLGEQYF. Written as DNA, the CDR3 is TGCGCCAGCAGCTGGGGACGGACGGACCTCGGCGAGCAGTACTTC.